This TCR beta chain was sequenced in a study of cytomegalovirus exposure and HLA in healthy donors. Study-wide findings and caveats: It was approximately 150 TCR beta chains that were listed as cytomegalovirus-associated.

The PCR used 60 Vbeta and 13 Jbeta primers. Authors' methods: The count from a later analysis was 65 million to 90 million unique TCR beta chains, approximately 9.9 million of them shared. Profiled with immunoSEQ multiplex PCR; TCRdb holds only in-frame clones, not every one. V, J and clone size reflect that table, while D and trimming were determined from the DNA. This listing includes about 130,000 clones. The CDR3 loop spans 16 amino acids. V lost 2 bases to trimming and J lost 5 bases; unmatched junction nucleotides: 5. The V gene's germline CDR1 is LNHDA and CDR2 SQIVND (reference sequence). To note about this clone: Its antigen is undetermined.

The receptor's source is a woman aged 40 to 50 in good health and CMV-seropositive. The sample comprised PBMCs. The chain employs TRBV19 and TRBJ2-1, with 11 bases matching TRBD2. In DNA form, the CDR3 reads TGTGCCAGTAGTATATCTAGCGGGAGGCTTCACAATGAGCAGTTCTTC. This encodes CASSISSGRLHNEQFF.